These 27 T cell receptor beta chains came from one sample sequenced in a study of T cell responses to AZD1222 COVID-19 vaccine. Clones were sequenced by immunoSEQ multiplex PCR, and TCRdb holds only the in-frame ones, with some missing. The data contain around 180,000 clones, 88% of them singletons. The sample was peripheral blood, taken on day 0 of AZD1222 vaccination. These receptors were obtained from an adult in good health.

CDR3: CATSRDRAGEKLFF. The CDR3 bases are TGTGCCACCAGCAGAGACAGGGCTGGCGAAAAACTGTTTTTT. The chain uses TRBV15 and TRBJ1-4, with a weak D call TRBD1 (5 bases). V was pared by 0 bases and J by 8 bases, with 10 bases between. In germline, CDR1 is LNHNV, CDR2 YYDKDF (reference sequence). The CDR3 has 14 residues.

J is TRBJ1-1 and V is TRBV7-9; D gene uncertain. Germline CDR1 SEHNR, CDR2 FQNEAQ (reference sequence). Trimming removed 8 bases at V and 1 base at J, with 8 bases between. CDR3 length: 12 residues. The CDR3 sequence: CASRSRNTEAFF. DNA of the CDR3: TGTGCCAGCCGCTCGAGGAACACTGAAGCTTTCTTT.

The V gene is TRBV27, the J gene TRBJ1-4; a possible D gene is TRBD1 (6 bases). CDR1 is MNHEY and CDR2 is SMNVEV in the germline V gene (reference sequence). The CDR3 is 18 amino acids. The V end lost 8 bases, the J end lost 4 bases, and 26 bases lay between the germline ends. CDR3 residues: CASALDWGAEVYNEKLFF. The CDR3 nucleotides are TGTGCCAGCGCCCTAGACTGGGGGGCAGAGGTTTATAATGAAAAACTGTTTTTT.

CDR3 nucleotide sequence: TGTGCCAGCAGCCAGGGGACTGGTGGCTACACCTTC. Amino acids: CASSQGTGGYTF. V and J are TRBV5-6 and TRBJ1-2, with TRBD1 as a possible D gene (6 bases). The germline V and J ends were trimmed by 4 bases and 7 bases, with 11 bases remaining between them. In germline, CDR1 is SGHDT, CDR2 YYEEEE. CDR3 length: 12 residues.

The chain is built from TRBV28 and TRBJ1-1; D is perhaps TRBD1 (5 bases). Germline CDR1 and CDR2: MDHEN and SYDVKM. This CDR3 contains 12 residues. V lost 2 bases and J lost 11, with 12 bases in between. The CDR3 DNA reads TGTGCCAGCAGTTTAGCGGGGGTGGGTGCTTTCTTT. This translates into CASSLAGVGAFF.

The chain combines TRBV9 with TRBJ2-7; TRBD1 or TRBD2 may be the D gene (5 bases each). V was clipped by 2 bases and J by 4 bases, with 16 bases between them. The CDR3 extends over 15 amino acids. Germline CDR1 reads SGDLS; CDR2 reads YYNGEE. The CDR3 sequence: CASSVRTGASYEQYF. The CDR3 nucleotides read TGTGCCAGCAGCGTTAGGACTGGGGCTTCTTACGAGCAGTACTTC.

The chain couples TRBV5-6 to TRBJ1-2; D call uncertain. Trimming pared 0 bases from V and 0 bases from J, leaving 6 bases between. CDR3 length equals 14 residues. Germline values: CDR1 SGHDT, CDR2 YYEEEE. CDR3 in DNA: TGTGCCAGCAGCTTGGAAGGGACTAACTATGGCTACACCTTC. Its translation is CASSLEGTNYGYTF.

The rearrangement joins TRBV21-1 to TRBJ2-5; TRBD1, the D gene given by the table, was not confirmed from the DNA. TRBV21-1 is assigned pseudogene status. This CDR3 is 16 amino acids long. Here the CDR3 reads CASSKVQQLYQETQYF. The CDR3 nucleotides are TGTGCCAGCAGCAAAGTACAGCAATTGTACCAAGAGACCCAGTACTTC.

V usage is TRBV6-2 or TRBV6-3 and J usage is TRBJ2-1; D is possibly TRBD2 (6 bases). Germline V gene lookup returns CDR1 MNHEY and CDR2 SVGEGT. This CDR3 is 13 amino acids long. The V end was cut by 5 bases, the J end by 6 bases, with 11 bases between. CDR3 loop: CASSGGALNEQFF. CDR3 in DNA: TGTGCCAGCAGTGGAGGGGCCCTCAATGAGCAGTTCTTC.

The genes are TRBV24-1 and TRBJ2-1; either TRBD1 or TRBD2 may fit D (5 bases each). V lost 0 bases to trimming and J lost 9 bases, with 17 bases between them. This CDR3 comprises 16 residues. CDR1 is KGHDR, CDR2 SFDVKD, per germline. This CDR3 is CATSDLAGTAPGEQFF. CDR3 DNA: TGTGCCACCAGTGATTTGGCCGGGACCGCCCCCGGTGAGCAGTTCTTC.

This clone appeared a single time. The V call is TRBV18, the J call TRBJ1-3; tentative D call: TRBD1 (6 bases). Trimming removed 6 bases from V and 0 bases from J, with 27 bases in between. The CDR3 has 20 residues. Germline CDR1 and CDR2: KGHSH and LQKENI. The CDR3 DNA is TGTGCCAGCTCGTCGGAGTTAGGGGTCCGCCGGGGGCTCTCTGGAAACACCATATATTTT. Amino acid sequence: CASSSELGVRRGLSGNTIYF.

The genes are TRBV3-1 (or the pseudogene TRBV3-2) and TRBJ2-1, with TRBD2 identical over 9 bases. V shed 4 bases and J 3 bases; nucleotides not matched to a gene: 10. This CDR3 has 17 residues. CDR1 and CDR2 (germline): LGHDT, YNNKEL (reference sequence). CDR3 in amino acids: CASSPSSGIRYYNEQFF. CDR3 nucleotide sequence: TGTGCCAGCAGCCCCTCTAGCGGGATAAGGTACTACAATGAGCAGTTCTTC.

This clone was seen only a few times. DNA for the CDR3: TGTGCCATCGATAGGACTAGCTCCTACGAGCAGTACTTC. This sequence encodes CAIDRTSSYEQYF. This chain connects TRBV2 to TRBJ2-7; 7 nucleotides agree with TRBD2. Germline V gives CDR1 SNHLY, CDR2 FYNNEI. Losses at the gene ends were 10 bases for V and 0 bases for J; bases not matched to a gene: 6. CDR3 length: 13 amino acids.

This chain uses TRBV16 with TRBJ1-6; no definite D call. The CDR3 runs to 14 residues. V lost 2 bases and J 2 bases, leaving 4 bases between the germline ends. Germline values: CDR1 KGHSY, CDR2 FQNENV. The CDR3 region is CASSQRTYNSPLHF. CDR3 coding DNA: TGTGCCAGCAGCCAACGGACCTATAATTCACCCCTCCACTTT.

The chain carries TRBV11-2 and TRBJ2-1; D unclear. V shed 3 bases and J shed 8 bases, with 17 bases lying between them. The CDR3 is 15 residues long. The germline CDR1 and CDR2 sequences are SGHAT and FQNNGV. CDR3 loop: CASSLGYLNTDEQFF. For the CDR3, the DNA is TGTGCCAGCAGCTTGGGGTACTTAAATACCGATGAGCAGTTCTTC.

CDR3 in amino acids: CASSLGLRPDTQYF. The CDR3 DNA reads TGTGCCAGCAGCCTGGGACTTCGTCCAGATACGCAGTATTTT. The chain is built from TRBV4-2 and TRBJ2-3; TRBD2 might be the D (6 bases). V lost 4 bases and J lost 4, with 12 bases in between. Germline CDR1 and CDR2: LGHNA and YNFKEQ. CDR3 length equals 14 residues.

The chain combines TRBV27 with TRBJ2-7; D not certain. Trimming stripped 5 bases from V and 5 bases from J, with 10 bases between. The CDR3 sequence is 12 residues long. Germline loops: CDR1 MNHEY, CDR2 SMNVEV (reference sequence). The CDR3 region has the DNA TGTGCCAGCAGTCCCCTTTGGGACGAGCAGTACTTC. Translation: CASSPLWDEQYF.

The chain is built from TRBV5-1 and TRBJ2-1, with TRBD2 matching over 8 bases. Germline lookup yields CDR1 SGHRS and CDR2 YFSETQ. With V trimmed by 2 bases and J by 1 base, 5 bases remained unmatched. The CDR3 has 16 residues. The CDR3 loop is CASSFSGAGSYNEQFF. The CDR3 nucleotides read TGCGCCAGCAGCTTTAGCGGGGCCGGTTCCTACAATGAGCAGTTCTTC.

This chain connects TRBV30 to TRBJ2-7; D gene unclear. The length of the CDR3 is 11 residues. Trimming shortened V by 0 bases and J by 5 bases, and 5 bases separated the two germline ends. The germline gives CDR1 GTSNPN, CDR2 SVGIG (reference sequence). CDR3 in amino acids: CAWSVHHEQYF. CDR3 nucleotides: TGTGCCTGGAGTGTACACCACGAGCAGTACTTC. Based on the CDR3 plus reference TRBV30 and TRBJ2-7, the full variable domain is SQTIHQWPATLVQPVGSPLSLECTVEGTSNPNLYWYRQAAGRGLQLLFYSVGIGQISSEVPQNLSASRPQDRQFILSSKKLLLSDSGFYLCAWSVHHEQYFGPGTRLTVT.

The chain joins TRBV28 to TRBJ2-7; tentatively, D is TRBD2 (6 bases). V lost 3 bases and J 2 bases, leaving 11 bases between the germline ends. The CDR3 spans 14 residues. Germline V gene data show CDR1 as MDHEN and CDR2 as SYDVKM. The CDR3 DNA is TGTGCCAGCAGTTTCGGGAGAATCGCCTACGAGCAGTACTTC. Amino acid sequence: CASSFGRIAYEQYF.

This clone was seen only once. The rearrangement links TRBV3-1 (or the pseudogene TRBV3-2) to TRBJ1-5; 9 bases match TRBD1. The CDR3 has 16 residues. Unmatched junction bases numbered 11, after V lost 5 bases and J lost 6 bases. Germline V gene sequence: CDR1 LGHDT, CDR2 YNNKEL (reference sequence). The CDR3 nucleotides read TGTGCCAGCAGCTCAGGGACAGGGAGCTTCGGTCAGCCCCAGCATTTT. Translated, it gives CASSSGTGSFGQPQHF.

The J gene is TRBJ2-7, the V gene TRBV3-1 (or the pseudogene TRBV3-2), with 11 positions matching TRBD2. CDR3 length: 15 residues. Germline values: CDR1 LGHDT, CDR2 YNNKEL (reference sequence). J was trimmed by 1 base and V by 4 bases; bases with no gene match: 3. For the CDR3, the DNA is TGTGCCAGCAGCCCCACTAGCGGGAGTTCCTACGAGCAGTACTTC. This translates into CASSPTSGSSYEQYF.

For the CDR3, the DNA is TGCGCCAGCGGGGGACAGAGTCTTAACAATGAGCAGTTCTTC. Its translation: CASGGQSLNNEQFF. The chain employs TRBV10-2 and TRBJ2-1, with 7 bases aligning to TRBD1. From germline, CDR1 is WSHSY and CDR2 SAAADI. The CDR3 contains 14 residues. The junction had 9 bases not matched to a gene; V was cut back by 8 bases and J by 5 bases.

J is TRBJ1-5 and V is TRBV3-1 (or the pseudogene TRBV3-2); TRBD1 agrees at 12 bases. This CDR3 is built from 18 residues. The V gene end was trimmed by 4 bases and the J gene end by 6 bases; junction bases not matched to a gene: 13. The germline V gene has CDR1 LGHDT and CDR2 YNNKEL (reference sequence). The CDR3 spells CASSLKYPGQGASQPQHF. DNA for the CDR3: TGTGCCAGCAGCCTAAAATACCCGGGACAGGGGGCGAGTCAGCCCCAGCATTTT.

The chain links TRBV28 to TRBJ1-1; no definite D call. The CDR3 sequence is 14 residues long. Germline lookup yields CDR1 MDHEN and CDR2 SYDVKM. The V and J ends lost 2 bases and 2 bases respectively, with 9 bases between them. CDR3 in amino acids: CASSLPQTNTEAFF. The CDR3 region has the DNA TGTGCCAGCAGTTTACCCCAAACAAACACTGAAGCTTTCTTT.

The rearrangement uses TRBV27 and TRBJ1-1, with 9 bases identical to TRBD1. The CDR3 spans 14 residues. Germline CDR1 reads MNHEY; CDR2 reads SMNVEV (reference sequence). J lost 4 bases, V lost 4 bases, and 4 bases had no gene match. The CDR3 nucleotides are TGTGCCAGCAGTTACGGACAGGGGACCACTGAAGCTTTCTTT. Its translation: CASSYGQGTTEAFF.

The rearrangement uses TRBV2 and TRBJ2-7, with TRBD1 matching 7 bases. The J segment lost 0 bases and the V segment lost 10 bases, leaving 6 bases of the junction unmatched. There are 13 residues in the CDR3. Germline CDR1 and CDR2: SNHLY and FYNNEI. DNA for the CDR3: TGTGCCATCTGGGACAGCAGCTCCTACGAGCAGTACTTC. Its protein is CAIWDSSSYEQYF.